These T cell receptor beta chains were read from a single sample in a study of OX40 agonist ivuxolimab in advanced cancers. The protocol was immunoSEQ multiplex PCR, while the TCRdb copy is restricted to in-frame clones and leaves out a portion. The table has 74,000 or so clones, around 85% seen once; the top ten hold roughly 2.1%. The sequenced sample was CD4+ or CD8+ T cells sorted from blood, obtained in a trial of the OX40 agonist ivuxolimab. These receptors were collected from an adult with an advanced solid tumor such as melanoma, head and neck, liver or kidney cancer. The CDR3 runs from the conserved cysteine through the conserved F or W. Fields, in order: V gene, D gene, J gene, clone size, CDR3 protein, CDR3 DNA. The D gene is left open where the match is weak. The size field is filled for only some rows; it gives once, few, many or a size class.

TRBV19	TRBD1	TRBJ1-6	once	CASSGTGSSPLHF	TGTGCCAGTAGCGGGACAGGGAGTTCACCCCTCCACTTT
TRBV10-3	TRBD1	TRBJ2-5	-	CAIRGDRVGGTQYF	TGTGCCATCAGGGGGGACAGGGTTGGCGGGACCCAGTACTTC
TRBV18	-	TRBJ2-5	-	CASSPQRDGGRETQYF	TGTGCCAGCTCACCACAAAGGGACGGGGGCCGAGAGACCCAGTACTTC
TRBV6-6	-	TRBJ2-7	-	CASTGLYEQYF	TGTGCCAGCACTGGGCTTTACGAGCAGTACTTC
TRBV28	TRBD1	TRBJ1-5	-	CASSLGAGGSNQPQHF	TGTGCCAGCAGTTTAGGGGCAGGGGGTAGCAATCAGCCCCAGCATTTT
TRBV21-1	-	TRBJ2-3	-	CASKITDTQYF	TGTGCCAGCAAGATCACAGATACGCAGTATTTT
TRBV7-8	TRBD1	TRBJ1-1	-	CASSPGQESRTEAFF	TGTGCCAGCAGCCCGGGACAGGAAAGCCGAACTGAAGCTTTCTTT
TRBV27	-	TRBJ1-5	-	CASSKKGDVGNQPQHF	TGTGCCAGCAGTAAAAAAGGGGATGTCGGCAATCAGCCCCAGCATTTT
TRBV5-4	TRBD1	TRBJ1-2	-	CASSSGQPQKGYGYTF	TGTGCCAGCAGCTCGGGACAGCCACAAAAGGGTTATGGCTACACCTTC
TRBV2	-	TRBJ1-6	-	CASSEIQVFYNSPLHF	TGTGCCAGCAGTGAAATACAGGTGTTCTATAATTCACCCCTCCACTTT
TRBV6-5	-	TRBJ2-4	-	CASSLLGAKNIQYF	TGTGCCAGCAGCCTCCTTGGGGCCAAAAACATTCAGTACTTC
TRBV11-2	-	TRBJ2-7	-	CASSFTDEVWGEQYF	TGTGCCAGCAGCTTTACTGACGAGGTGTGGGGCGAGCAGTACTTC
TRBV27	-	TRBJ2-4	-	CASNSRGAGNIQYF	TGTGCCAGCAATTCAAGGGGGGCGGGAAACATTCAGTACTTC
TRBV5-5	-	TRBJ2-2	-	CASSRAGTANTGELFF	TGTGCCAGCAGCCGCGCCGGGACCGCGAACACCGGGGAGCTGTTTTTT
TRBV2	TRBD2	TRBJ2-5	-	CASRIPGLAGETQYF	TGTGCCAGCAGGATACCGGGACTAGCGGGAGAGACCCAGTACTTC
TRBV7-2	-	TRBJ2-7	few	CASSPGTFGPSYEQYF	TGTGCCAGCAGCCCTGGGACATTCGGGCCTTCCTACGAGCAGTACTTC
TRBV5-6	-	TRBJ2-7	-	CASSLRGASSIYEQYF	TGTGCCAGCAGCTTGCGGGGGGCTAGTAGTATCTACGAGCAGTACTTC
TRBV10-3	-	TRBJ1-3	-	CAIVGPTTTGNTIYF	TGTGCCATCGTCGGTCCTACTACGACTGGAAACACCATATATTTT
TRBV30	-	TRBJ2-5	-	CAWNSGEETQYF	TGTGCCTGGAACAGTGGTGAAGAGACCCAGTACTTC
TRBV2	-	TRBJ2-2	-	CASGLYWELFF	TGTGCCAGCGGGTTGTATTGGGAGCTGTTTTTT
TRBV27	-	TRBJ1-2	-	CASRDRFNYGYTF	TGTGCCAGCCGTGACAGGTTTAACTATGGCTACACCTTC
TRBV19	-	TRBJ1-4	-	CASSRSTGTGNEKLFF	TGTGCCAGTAGCCGAAGTACCGGGACTGGTAATGAAAAACTGTTTTTT
TRBV5-1	-	TRBJ2-1	few	CASSLRWDGTYNEQFF	TGCGCCAGCAGCTTGAGATGGGACGGCACCTACAATGAGCAGTTCTTC
TRBV9	-	TRBJ2-6	-	CASSGTDVGANVLTF	TGTGCCAGCAGCGGAACAGACGTCGGGGCCAACGTCCTGACTTTC
TRBV19	TRBD2	TRBJ2-1	-	CASSITSGVSSYNEQFF	TGTGCCAGTAGTATTACCAGCGGGGTTTCCTCCTACAATGAGCAGTTCTTC
TRBV14	-	TRBJ2-5	-	CASSQRAGGETQYF	TGTGCCAGCAGCCAGCGGGCCGGTGGGGAGACCCAGTACTTC
TRBV18	TRBD1	TRBJ1-1	-	CASSRQGTEAFF	TGTGCCAGCTCACGACAGGGCACTGAAGCTTTCTTT
TRBV4-3	-	TRBJ2-1	-	CASSQDRVEQFF	TGCGCCAGCAGCCAAGACCGGGTTGAGCAGTTCTTC
TRBV28	TRBD1	TRBJ1-1	-	CASSLVGQGRGNTEAFF	TGTGCCAGCAGTTTAGTGGGACAGGGTCGAGGAAACACTGAAGCTTTCTTT
TRBV28	-	TRBJ2-7	-	CASSLSRQNEQYF	TGTGCCAGCAGTTTATCAAGGCAGAACGAGCAGTACTTC
TRBV7-3	TRBD1	TRBJ2-7	once	CASSLTRQGRHYEQYF	TGTGCCAGCAGCTTAACGAGACAGGGGAGACACTACGAGCAGTACTTC
TRBV10-3	-	TRBJ2-7	-	CAISEPPPGGREEQYF	TGTGCCATCAGTGAGCCCCCGCCCGGTGGCAGGGAAGAGCAGTACTTC
TRBV14	-	TRBJ2-7	-	CASSQVGGKAYEQYF	TGTGCCAGCAGCCAAGTGGGGGGCAAGGCCTACGAGCAGTACTTC
TRBV6-4	-	TRBJ2-2	-	CASSGGREANTGELFF	TGTGCCAGCAGTGGAGGAAGGGAGGCGAACACCGGGGAGCTGTTTTTT
TRBV10-3	TRBD2	TRBJ2-7	-	CAISKSGRQSYEQYF	TGTGCCATCAGTAAGAGCGGGAGACAATCCTACGAGCAGTACTTC
TRBV28	-	TRBJ2-7	-	CASSFGQGGEQYF	TGTGCCAGCAGTTTCGGGCAGGGCGGGGAGCAGTACTTC
TRBV18	-	TRBJ2-4	few	CASSLGTPVAKNIQYF	TGTGCCAGCTCACTGGGGACACCTGTAGCCAAAAACATTCAGTACTTC
TRBV10-2	TRBD1	TRBJ2-7	-	CASNRGQGSYEQYF	TGCGCCAGCAATAGGGGACAGGGGTCCTACGAGCAGTACTTC